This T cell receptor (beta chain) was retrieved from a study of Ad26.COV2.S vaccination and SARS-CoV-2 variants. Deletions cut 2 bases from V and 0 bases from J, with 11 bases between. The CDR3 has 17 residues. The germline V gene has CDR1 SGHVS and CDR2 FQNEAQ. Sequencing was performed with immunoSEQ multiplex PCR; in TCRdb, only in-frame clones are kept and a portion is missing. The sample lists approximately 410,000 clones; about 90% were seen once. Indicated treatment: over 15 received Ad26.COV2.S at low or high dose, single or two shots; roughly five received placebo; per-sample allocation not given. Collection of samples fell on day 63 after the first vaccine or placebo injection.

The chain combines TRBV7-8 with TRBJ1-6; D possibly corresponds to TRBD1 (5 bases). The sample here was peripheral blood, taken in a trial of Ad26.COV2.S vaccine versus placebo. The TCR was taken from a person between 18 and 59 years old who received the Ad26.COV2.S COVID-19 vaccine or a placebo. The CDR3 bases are TGTGCCAGCAGCTTATTCCAGGGCAGCTCCTATAATTCACCCCTCCACTTT. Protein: CASSLFQGSSYNSPLHF.